This passage covers 13 T cell receptor beta chains from one sample sequenced in a study of molecular identifiers for immune sequencing clone quantification. Each CDR3 protein is one row after TCRdb ran MiXCR on the PCR reads. The sample carries some 590,000 distinct CDR3 sequences, less than 30% recorded once. Sequenced: naive CD8+ T cells from blood, with Jurkat cell RNA spiked in. Documented subset: FACS-sorted CD8+CD4-CCR7+CD45RA+ naive T cells. Receptors originate from a human donor in good health. Some libraries in this study had Jurkat cell RNA spiked in.

Of note for this clonotype: This clone may be a read error of a much larger clone one base away. Here the CDR3 omits its conserved ending phenylalanine or tryptophan, so a read error is the likely source. This chain links TRBV4-3 with TRBJ2-7; D is undetermined. Germline V gives CDR1 LGHNA, CDR2 YSLEER. V gave up 0 bases and J gave up 6 bases, with 9 bases separating them. The length of the CDR3 is 13 residues. CDR3 residues: CASSQETTGEQYI. The DNA for the CDR3 is TGCGCCAGCAGCCAAGAGACCACCGGCGAGCAGTACATC.

This clonotype was detected many times. The J gene is TRBJ1-1, the V gene TRBV29-1, with no clear D. The CDR3 is 12 amino acids. Trimming left V 6 bases short and J 4 bases short, with 12 bases between. Germline CDR1 is SQVTM and CDR2 is ANQGSEA. CDR3 protein: CSVYQEGTEAFF. The CDR3 nucleotides read TGCAGCGTATACCAGGAGGGCACTGAAGCTTTCTTT.

About this clonotype: A much larger clone differs from this one at a single base, so this may be a read error. The chain employs TRBV6-5 and TRBJ1-5, with no clear D. Germline loops: CDR1 MNHEY, CDR2 SVGAGI. Trimming took off 0 bases at V and 11 bases at J, with 11 bases between the two ends. This CDR3 is built from 13 residues. The CDR3 DNA follows: TGTGCCAGCAGTTACTCGACCCCTTCAGCCCAGCATTTT. Translating gives CASSYSTPSAQHF.

This clonotype was counted between two and nine times. This chain uses TRBV19 with TRBJ1-5; unclear D gene. Trimming left V 1 base short and J 3 bases short, with 10 bases between. The CDR3 is 15 amino acids. Germline values: CDR1 LNHDA, CDR2 SQIVND (reference sequence). The CDR3 sequence: CASSIVPQPNQPQHF. In DNA form, the CDR3 reads TGTGCCAGTAGTATAGTGCCGCAGCCCAATCAGCCCCAGCATTTT.

V and J are TRBV7-3 and TRBJ2-7; tentative D call: TRBD1 (6 bases). Trimming pared 5 bases from V and 0 bases from J, leaving 17 bases between. Germline assignment: CDR1 SGHTA and CDR2 FQGTGA. The CDR3 spans 16 residues. This CDR3 reads CASSPTPGQNSYEQYF. In DNA form, the CDR3 reads TGTGCCAGCAGCCCAACCCCCGGACAGAACTCCTACGAGCAGTACTTC.

The J gene is TRBJ1-1, the V gene TRBV19; no reliable D call. CDR3 length equals 14 residues. With 5 bases removed from V and 7 bases from J, the gap between germline ends came to 17 bases. The germline gives CDR1 LNHDA, CDR2 SQIVND (reference sequence). DNA for the CDR3: TGTGCCAGTAGTTATGGGCCCTCCCCCGGTGAAGCTTTCTTT. This encodes CASSYGPSPGEAFF.

The rearrangement links TRBV30 to TRBJ1-1, with TRBD1 matching over 8 bases. Losses at the gene ends were 5 bases for V and 3 bases for J; bases not matched to a gene: 11. Per germline, CDR1 GTSNPN and CDR2 SVGIG (reference sequence). The CDR3 extends over 15 amino acids. CDR3 coding DNA: TGTGCCTGGCCCGGGCCCGGGACAGGACACACTGAAGCTTTCTTT. Translation: CAWPGPGTGHTEAFF.

CDR3 sequence (DNA): TGTGCCAGCTTCACACCCCGGGAGGGGGCCATTCCAGCTAATGAAAAACTGTTTTTT. This encodes CASFTPREGAIPANEKLFF. The chain joins TRBV6-1 to TRBJ1-4; TRBD1 matches at 7 bases. There are 19 residues in the CDR3. CDR1 and CDR2 (germline): MNHNS, SASEGT. With 8 bases clipped from V and 3 bases from J, the junction kept 21 bases outside the gene matches.

This clonotype turned up a few times. The chain carries TRBV12-3 or TRBV12-4 and TRBJ2-7; 7 bases align to TRBD1. The CDR3 contains 15 residues. The J segment lost 2 bases and the V segment lost 6 bases, leaving 10 bases of the junction unmatched. CDR3 coding DNA: TGTGCCAGCAGCCTCTTCGCCGGGACAGCCTACGAGCAGTACTTC. It encodes CASSLFAGTAYEQYF.

In this sample, this clonotype turned up many times. The chain employs TRBV6-2 or TRBV6-3 and TRBJ2-3, with D possibly TRBD1 on 6 matching bases. V was clipped by 5 bases and J by 5 bases, with 20 bases between them. CDR1 MNHEY and CDR2 SVGEGT come from the germline V gene. The CDR3 has 16 residues. CDR3 residues: CASSQKRADRGDTQYF. CDR3 nucleotides: TGTGCCAGCAGTCAGAAACGGGCGGACAGAGGAGATACGCAGTATTTT.

This clonotype was counted many times. The gene calls are TRBV13 and TRBJ1-1; maybe TRBD1 (6 bases). Per the germline V gene, CDR1 is PRHDT and CDR2 is FYEKMQ (reference sequence). Trimming pared 7 bases from V and 3 bases from J, leaving 21 bases between. This CDR3 is 16 amino acids long. The CDR3 DNA reads as TGTGCCAGCAACGAGAGGGGGGCGACTCTGTACACTGAAGCTTTCTTT. Translated, it gives CASNERGATLYTEAFF.

J is TRBJ1-1 and V is TRBV27; D gene unclear. V dropped 2 bases and J dropped 7 bases, with 14 bases sitting between them. Germline CDR1 is MNHEY and CDR2 is SMNVEV (reference sequence). The CDR3 runs 14 residues. The CDR3 sequence is CASSLSPTLGEAFF. CDR3 nucleotides: TGTGCCAGCAGTTTAAGCCCTACTCTGGGTGAAGCTTTCTTT.

This clonotype was counted ten times or more. CDR3 region: CATSAPDRNTGELFF. DNA of the CDR3: TGTGCCACCAGTGCCCCGGACAGAAACACCGGGGAGCTGTTTTTT. The genes are TRBV24-1 and TRBJ2-2, with D maybe TRBD1 (6 bases). Per germline, CDR1 KGHDR and CDR2 SFDVKD. Trimming took off 5 bases at V and 2 bases at J, with 11 bases between the two ends. CDR3 size: 15 residues.